The sequence of this T cell receptor (beta chain) was determined in a study of naive and memory T cell subsets. Study-wide results and caveats: Potentially, T cell activation and differentiation skew this RNA-based measurement.

The SP2 primer and nested alpha and beta constant region primers amplified ligated cDNA in four rounds. Blood and skin TCR RNA was reverse transcribed with alpha and beta constant primers. TCRdb reprocessed the 5' RACE reads via MiXCR and lists one record per CDR3 protein. Of about 62,000 distinct CDR3 sequences detected, 6% to 8.5% appear once; the ten largest clones hold less than 20%. With respect to this clonotype: The antigen remains undetermined.

The V end was cut by 4 bases, the J end by 3 bases, with 11 bases between. The CDR3 totals 13 residues. Germline CDR1 is GTSNPN and CDR2 is SVGIG (reference sequence). An oligonucleotide containing a UMI was ligated to the 3' end of TCR cDNA. Whole-blood samples were over 2 ml of peripheral blood from healthy adult volunteers. Cells were not sorted; total RNA input targeted roughly 1 to 1000 ng. This chain links TRBV30 with TRBJ2-3; the D is unclear. The clonotype comes from a female donor in good health. The CDR3 reads CAWTPDLTDTQYF. In DNA form, the CDR3 reads TGTGCCTGGACCCCGGACCTTACAGATACGCAGTATTTT.